This T cell receptor beta chain was retrieved from a study of metastatic and nonmetastatic thyroid tumors (dated by TCRdb to 2020 to 2021). A note on the overall study: Repertoires were compared across peripheral blood and tumor or nodule tissue samples from malignant and benign thyroid patients. What the study reported, not specific to this receptor: In both blood and tumor samples, malignant tumors were reported to have significantly higher TCR beta diversity than benign nodules.

In its sample, this clone was seen many times. Its specific antigen is unknown. Qualities for individual bases were not recorded, and no much larger clone is one base off. No patient had received any treatment before thyroid surgery. Patient clinical samples collected from about 2011 to 2019 were retrospectively analysed using T-cell receptor beta sequencing. Library method: PCR. Sequencing used an Illumina HiSeq 4000. High-throughput sequencing was used to profile the CDR3 region of the TCR beta-chain in every patient. The source study handled its data this way. Drawing on CDR3 differences between clinicopathological groups, the researchers built a classifier meant to tell apart patients with distant-metastatic papillary thyroid cancer. Repertoire diversity was assessed with the Shannon index, and tumor-blood repertoire similarity with the Morisita-Horn index. TCRdb itself trimmed the public reads at Q25 with fastp, ran MiXCR and retained productive beta chains. It is TCRdb's table, rather than the study itself, that gives the V and J calls and clone size. This sample is represented by some 69,000 clones; 13% to 15% of them were singletons. Together, the top ten hold around 7% of the sample.

Sequences LGHNA (CDR1) and YSLEER (CDR2) are obtained from the germline V gene. Germline trimming amounts to 0 bases on V and 7 bases on J, with 8 as the count of junction bases outside the gene matches. Measured from the cysteine to the phenylalanine, the CDR3 is 16 residues long. Kept here is only the CDR3 DNA, which spans 48 bases and is read in frame from base 1. The sequenced sample was blood. The chain joins TRBV4-3 to TRBJ2-5, with 10 central nucleotides matching TRBD2. This TCR derives from a male donor with papillary thyroid cancer or a benign thyroid nodule (not recorded which). Some clones in this sample may be carry-over from other donors' samples. The CDR3 amino acid sequence is: CASSQDLSGGDGTQYF. The bases are TGCGCCAGCAGCCAAGATCTAAGCGGGGGGGACGGGACCCAGTACTTC.